This T cell receptor beta chain was recovered during a study of shared clonotypes between healthy human individuals. In regard to this clone: Antigen unknown.

Method: immunoSEQ multiplex PCR; TCRdb's copy keeps in-frame clones and lacks some. The sample lists around 650,000 clones; roughly 96% were seen once. Whole-study findings and limits: Genetic and exposure-history diversity was limited by the small donor number. Naive subsets generally had larger estimated richness than memory subsets.

CD45RO-negative cells were positively selected for CCR7, leaving out terminally differentiated effector memory CD45RA+ cells. Donors included only healthy HIV-negative adults lacking recent acute infections or vaccinations. The receptor was isolated from a woman aged 30 to 39 in good health. Material: naive CD8+ T cells sorted from blood.

CDR3 region: CASSRKLAGNTDTQYF. Here the CDR3 DNA reads TGTGCCAGCAGTCGGAAGTTAGCGGGGAACACAGATACGCAGTATTTT. V is TRBV14 and J is TRBJ2-3; 8 bases agree with TRBD2. This CDR3 region has 16 residues. The germline V gene encodes CDR1 SGHDN and CDR2 FVKESK. The V gene end was trimmed by 6 bases and the J gene end by 2 bases; junction bases not matched to a gene: 10.